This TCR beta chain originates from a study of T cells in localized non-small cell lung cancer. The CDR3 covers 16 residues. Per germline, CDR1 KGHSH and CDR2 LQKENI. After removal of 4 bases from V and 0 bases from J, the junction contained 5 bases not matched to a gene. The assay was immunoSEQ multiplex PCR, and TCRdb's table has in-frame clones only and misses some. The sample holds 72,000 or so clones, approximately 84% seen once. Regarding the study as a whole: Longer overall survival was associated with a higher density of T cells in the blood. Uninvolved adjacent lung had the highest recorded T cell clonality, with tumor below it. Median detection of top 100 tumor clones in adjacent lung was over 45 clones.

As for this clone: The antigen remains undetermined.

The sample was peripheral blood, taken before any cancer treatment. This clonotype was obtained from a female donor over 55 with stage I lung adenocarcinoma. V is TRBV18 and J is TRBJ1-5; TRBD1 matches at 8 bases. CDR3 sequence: CASSLGQGYSNQPQHF. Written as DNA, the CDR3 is TGTGCCAGCTCACTAGGACAGGGATATAGCAATCAGCCCCAGCATTTT.